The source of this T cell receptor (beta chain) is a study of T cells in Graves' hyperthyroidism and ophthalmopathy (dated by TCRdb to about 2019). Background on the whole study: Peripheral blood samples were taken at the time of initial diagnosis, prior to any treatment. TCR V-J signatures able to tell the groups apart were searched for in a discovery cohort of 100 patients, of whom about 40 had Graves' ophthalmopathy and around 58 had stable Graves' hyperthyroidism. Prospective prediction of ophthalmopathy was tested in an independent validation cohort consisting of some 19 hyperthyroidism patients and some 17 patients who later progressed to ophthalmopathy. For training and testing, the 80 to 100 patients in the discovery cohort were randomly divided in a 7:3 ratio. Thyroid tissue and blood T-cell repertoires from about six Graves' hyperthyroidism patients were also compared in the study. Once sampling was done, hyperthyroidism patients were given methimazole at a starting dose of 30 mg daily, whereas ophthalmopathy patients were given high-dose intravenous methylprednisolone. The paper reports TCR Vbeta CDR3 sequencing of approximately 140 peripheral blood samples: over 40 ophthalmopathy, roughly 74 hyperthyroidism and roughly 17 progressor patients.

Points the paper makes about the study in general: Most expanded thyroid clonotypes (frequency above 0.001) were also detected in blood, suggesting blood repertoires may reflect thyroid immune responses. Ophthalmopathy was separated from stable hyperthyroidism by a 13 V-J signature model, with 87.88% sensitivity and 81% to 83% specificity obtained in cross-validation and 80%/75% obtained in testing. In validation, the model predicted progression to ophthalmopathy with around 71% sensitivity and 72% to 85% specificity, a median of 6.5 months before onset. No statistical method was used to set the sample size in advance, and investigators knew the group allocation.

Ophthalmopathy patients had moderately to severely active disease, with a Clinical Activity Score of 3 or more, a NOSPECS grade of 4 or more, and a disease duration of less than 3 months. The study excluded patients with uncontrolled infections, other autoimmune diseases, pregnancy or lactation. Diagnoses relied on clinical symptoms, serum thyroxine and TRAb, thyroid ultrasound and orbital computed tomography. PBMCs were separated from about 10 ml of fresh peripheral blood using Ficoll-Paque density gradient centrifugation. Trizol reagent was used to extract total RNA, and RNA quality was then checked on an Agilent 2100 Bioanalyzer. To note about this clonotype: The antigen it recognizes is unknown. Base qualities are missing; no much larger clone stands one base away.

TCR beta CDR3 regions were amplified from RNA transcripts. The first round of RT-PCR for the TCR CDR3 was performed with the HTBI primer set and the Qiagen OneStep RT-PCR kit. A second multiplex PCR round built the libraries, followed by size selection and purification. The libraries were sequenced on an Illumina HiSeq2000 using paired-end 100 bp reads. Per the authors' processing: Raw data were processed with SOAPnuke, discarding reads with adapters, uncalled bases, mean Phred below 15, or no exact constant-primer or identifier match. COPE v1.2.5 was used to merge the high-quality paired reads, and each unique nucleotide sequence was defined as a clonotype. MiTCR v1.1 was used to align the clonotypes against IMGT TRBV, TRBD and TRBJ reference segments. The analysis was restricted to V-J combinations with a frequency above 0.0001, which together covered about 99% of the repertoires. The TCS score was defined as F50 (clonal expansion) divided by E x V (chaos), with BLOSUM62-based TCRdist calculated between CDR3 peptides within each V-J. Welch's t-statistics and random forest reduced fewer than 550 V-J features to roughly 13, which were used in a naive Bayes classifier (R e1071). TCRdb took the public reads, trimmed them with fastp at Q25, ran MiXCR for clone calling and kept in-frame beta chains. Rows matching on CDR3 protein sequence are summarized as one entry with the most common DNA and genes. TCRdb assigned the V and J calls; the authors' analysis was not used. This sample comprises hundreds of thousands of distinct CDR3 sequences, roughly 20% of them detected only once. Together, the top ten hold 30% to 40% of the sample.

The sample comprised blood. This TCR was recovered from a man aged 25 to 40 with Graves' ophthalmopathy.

The bases are TGTGCCATTAGGCCGGTCAACACCGGGGAGCTGTTTTTT. It codes for CAIRPVNTGELFF. The chain couples TRBV30 to TRBJ2-2; confidence is insufficient to name the D gene. The germline ends are 12 bases apart after V is trimmed by 8 bases and J by 2 bases. There are 13 amino acids in the CDR3, from cysteine to phenylalanine inclusive. Only the CDR3 DNA is retained, 39 bases long and in frame from the first base. Based on the germline V gene (reference sequence), the CDR1 and CDR2 sequences are GTSNPN and SVGIG. The CDR3, completed at both ends by the reference TRBV30 and TRBJ2-2 genes, gives the full variable domain SQTIHQWPATLVQPVGSPLSLECTVEGTSNPNLYWYRQAAGRGLQLLFYSVGIGQISSEVPQNLSASRPQDRQFILSSKKLLLSDSGFYLCAIRPVNTGELFFGEGSRLTVL.